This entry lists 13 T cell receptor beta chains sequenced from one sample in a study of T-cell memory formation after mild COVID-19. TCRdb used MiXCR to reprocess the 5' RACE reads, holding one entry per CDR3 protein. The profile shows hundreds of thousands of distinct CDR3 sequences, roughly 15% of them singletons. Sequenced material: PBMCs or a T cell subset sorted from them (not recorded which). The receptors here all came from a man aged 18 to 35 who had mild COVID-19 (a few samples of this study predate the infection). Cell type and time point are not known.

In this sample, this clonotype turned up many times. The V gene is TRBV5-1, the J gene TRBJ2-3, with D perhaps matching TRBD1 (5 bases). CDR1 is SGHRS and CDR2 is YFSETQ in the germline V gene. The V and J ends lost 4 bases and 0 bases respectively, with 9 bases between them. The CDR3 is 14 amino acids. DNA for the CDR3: TGCGCCAGCAGCAGGACATCTAGCACAGATACGCAGTATTTT. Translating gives CASSRTSSTDTQYF. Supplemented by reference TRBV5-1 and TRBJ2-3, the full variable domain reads KAGVTQTPRYLIKTRGQQVTLSCSPISGHRSVSWYQQTPGQGLQFLFEYFSETQRNKGNFPGRFSGRQFSNSRSEMNVSTLELGDSALYLCASSRTSSTDTQYFGPGTRLTVL.

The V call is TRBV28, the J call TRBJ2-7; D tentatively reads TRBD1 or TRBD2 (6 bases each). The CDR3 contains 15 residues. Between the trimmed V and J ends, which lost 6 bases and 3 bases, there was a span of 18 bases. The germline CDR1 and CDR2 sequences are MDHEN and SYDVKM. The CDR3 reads CASSPLGGLGYEQYV. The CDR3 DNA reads TGTGCCAGCAGCCCGTTAGGGGGGCTCGGCTACGAGCAGTACGTC.

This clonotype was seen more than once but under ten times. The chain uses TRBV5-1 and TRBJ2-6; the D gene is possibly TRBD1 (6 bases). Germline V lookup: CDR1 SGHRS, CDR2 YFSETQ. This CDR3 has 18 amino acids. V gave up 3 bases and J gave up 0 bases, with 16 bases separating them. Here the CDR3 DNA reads TGCGCCAGCAGCTCCGCCACAGGGATTTCCTCTGGGGCCAACGTCCTGACTTTC. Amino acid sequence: CASSSATGISSGANVLTF.

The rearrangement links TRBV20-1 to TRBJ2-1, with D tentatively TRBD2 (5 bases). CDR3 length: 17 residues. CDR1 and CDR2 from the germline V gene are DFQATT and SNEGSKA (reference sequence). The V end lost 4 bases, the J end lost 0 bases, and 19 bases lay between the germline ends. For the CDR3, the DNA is TGCAGTGCTAACGATCTAGGAGGACTTAGCTCCTACAATGAGCAGTTCTTC. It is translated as CSANDLGGLSSYNEQFF.

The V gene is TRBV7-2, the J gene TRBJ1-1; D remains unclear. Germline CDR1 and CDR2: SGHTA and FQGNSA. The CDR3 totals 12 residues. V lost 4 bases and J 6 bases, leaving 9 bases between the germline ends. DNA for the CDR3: TGTGCCAGCAGCTGGAGGACGGCTGAAGCTTTCTTT. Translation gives CASSWRTAEAFF. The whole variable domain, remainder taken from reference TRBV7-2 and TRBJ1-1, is GAGVSQSPSNKVTEKGKDVELRCDPISGHTALYWYRQSLGQGLEFLIYFQGNSAPDKSGLPSDRFSAERTGGSVSTLTIQRTQQEDSAVYLCASSWRTAEAFFGQGTRLTVV.

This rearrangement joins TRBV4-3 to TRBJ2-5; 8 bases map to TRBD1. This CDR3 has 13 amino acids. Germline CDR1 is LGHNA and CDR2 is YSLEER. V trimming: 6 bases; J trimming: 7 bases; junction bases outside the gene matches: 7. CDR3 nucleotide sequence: TGCGCCAGCAGTCAGGACAGGGTCAGGACCCAGTACTTC. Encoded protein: CASSQDRVRTQYF.

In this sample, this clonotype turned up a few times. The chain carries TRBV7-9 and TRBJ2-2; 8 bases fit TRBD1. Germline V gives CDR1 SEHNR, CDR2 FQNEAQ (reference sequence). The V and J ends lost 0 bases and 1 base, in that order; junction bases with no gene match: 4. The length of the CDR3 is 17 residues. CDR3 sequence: CASSLARGQGNTGELFF. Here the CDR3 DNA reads TGTGCCAGCAGCTTAGCGCGTGGACAGGGGAACACCGGGGAGCTGTTTTTT.

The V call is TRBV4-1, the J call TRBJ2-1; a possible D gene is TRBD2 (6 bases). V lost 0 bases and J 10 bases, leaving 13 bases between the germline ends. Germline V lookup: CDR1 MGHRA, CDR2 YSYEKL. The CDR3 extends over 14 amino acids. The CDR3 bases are TGCGCCAGCAGCCAAGATGGGGGGACGGGAGAGCAGTTCTTC. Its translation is CASSQDGGTGEQFF.

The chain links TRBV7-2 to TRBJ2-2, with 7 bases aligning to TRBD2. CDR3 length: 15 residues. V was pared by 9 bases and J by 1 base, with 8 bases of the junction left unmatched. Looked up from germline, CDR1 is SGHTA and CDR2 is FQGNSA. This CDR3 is CARSPGTMNTGELFF. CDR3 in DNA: TGTGCCAGAAGCCCCGGGACTATGAACACCGGGGAGCTGTTTTTT.

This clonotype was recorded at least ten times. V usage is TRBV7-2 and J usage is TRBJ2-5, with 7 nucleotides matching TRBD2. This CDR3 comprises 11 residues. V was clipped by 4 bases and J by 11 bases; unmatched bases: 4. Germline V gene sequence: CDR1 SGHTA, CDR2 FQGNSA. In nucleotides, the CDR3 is TGTGCCAGCAGCTCGCTAGCGGTACAGTACTTC. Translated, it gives CASSSLAVQYF.

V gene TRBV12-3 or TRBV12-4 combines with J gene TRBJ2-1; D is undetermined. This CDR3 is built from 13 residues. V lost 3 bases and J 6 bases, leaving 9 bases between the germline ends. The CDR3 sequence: CASSLKGSNEQFF. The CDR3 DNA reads TGTGCCAGCAGTTTGAAGGGTTCCAATGAGCAGTTCTTC.

This CDR3 is CASSQATDGPPARTF. The CDR3 nucleotides read TGCGCCAGCAGCCAAGCAACGGACGGGCCTCCGGCTCGGACCTTC. This chain joins TRBV4-1 and TRBJ1-2; D call uncertain. The CDR3 length is 15 residues. In germline, CDR1 is MGHRA, CDR2 YSYEKL. V was trimmed by 1 base and J by 14 bases, leaving 23 bases between them.

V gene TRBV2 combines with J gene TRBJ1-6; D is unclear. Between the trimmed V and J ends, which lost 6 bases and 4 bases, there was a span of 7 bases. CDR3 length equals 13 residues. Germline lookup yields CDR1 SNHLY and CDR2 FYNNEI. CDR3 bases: TGTGCCAGCAGGCCTGCTTATAATTCACCCCTCCACTTT. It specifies CASRPAYNSPLHF.